Listed below are T cell receptor beta chains from one sample, sequenced in a study of T-cell memory formation after mild COVID-19. TCRdb reprocessed the 5' RACE reads via MiXCR and lists one record per CDR3 protein. Among 500,000 to 550,000 distinct CDR3 sequences listed, about 20% were seen once. The sample was PBMCs or a T cell subset sorted from them (not recorded which). The receptors were sampled from an adult woman who had mild COVID-19 (a few samples of this study predate the infection). Cell type and time point are not known. The CDR3 runs from the conserved cysteine through the conserved F or W. Fields, in order: CDR3 protein, CDR3 DNA, J gene, V gene, clone size, D gene. D genes are given only for firm matches. Rows give clone size only sometimes, using once, few, many, or a class for an expanded clone.

CDR3: CASSNQGGISYEQYF
DNA: TGTGCCAGCAGCAATCAGGGGGGGATCTCCTACGAGCAGTACTTC
J: TRBJ2-7
V: TRBV28
size: NA
D: NA

CDR3: CASSLSSDRSYEQYF
DNA: TGTGCCAGCAGCTTGTCGAGCGATCGCTCCTACGAGCAGTACTTC
J: TRBJ2-7
V: TRBV5-5
size: many
D: NA

CDR3: CATSDRTGTGSYEQYF
DNA: TGTGCCACCAGTGACCGTACCGGGACAGGGTCCTACGAGCAGTACTTC
J: TRBJ2-7
V: TRBV24-1
size: NA
D: TRBD1

CDR3: CASMYRGVTEAFF
DNA: TGTGCCAGCATGTATCGGGGAGTCACTGAAGCTTTCTTT
J: TRBJ1-1
V: TRBV5-6
size: NA
D: NA

CDR3: CASSHSGGEETQYF
DNA: TGTGCCAGCAGTCACTCGGGGGGGGAAGAGACCCAGTACTTC
J: TRBJ2-5
V: TRBV6-5
size: few
D: TRBD2

CDR3: CASSLGEGSYEQYF
DNA: TGTGCCAGCAGCTTAGGAGAGGGAAGCTACGAGCAGTACTTC
J: TRBJ2-7
V: TRBV7-6
size: NA
D: NA

CDR3: CASSQEKGREQYF
DNA: TGCGCCAGCAGCCAAGAAAAGGGGAGGGAGCAGTACTTC
J: TRBJ2-7
V: TRBV4-1
size: NA
D: NA

CDR3: CASSLEEGENTEAFF
DNA: TGTGCCAGCAGCTTGGAGGAGGGGGAAAACACTGAAGCTTTCTTT
J: TRBJ1-1
V: TRBV5-6
size: few
D: NA

CDR3: CASSPVQGPNNEQFF
DNA: TGTGCCAGCAGCCCCGTGCAGGGCCCCAACAATGAGCAGTTCTTC
J: TRBJ2-1
V: TRBV11-3
size: NA
D: NA

CDR3: CASTHIADVTYGYTF
DNA: TGTGCCAGCACCCACATAGCAGACGTTACCTATGGCTACACCTTC
J: TRBJ1-2
V: TRBV13
size: NA
D: NA

CDR3: CASSLGQFLSPLHF
DNA: TGTGCCAGCAGCCTGGGACAGTTCCTTTCACCCCTCCACTTT
J: TRBJ1-6
V: TRBV7-2
size: few
D: TRBD1

CDR3: CSARGGPSNYGYTF
DNA: TGCAGTGCTAGGGGGGGCCCTTCTAACTATGGCTACACCTTC
J: TRBJ1-2
V: TRBV20-1
size: many
D: NA

CDR3: CASDNPKVYEQYF
DNA: TGTGCCAGCGATAATCCCAAGGTTTACGAGCAGTACTTC
J: TRBJ2-7
V: TRBV12-3/TRBV12-4
size: many
D: NA

CDR3: CSAEGTSGHYNEQFF
DNA: TGCAGTGCTGAAGGGACTAGCGGGCACTACAATGAGCAGTTCTTC
J: TRBJ2-1
V: TRBV20-1
size: NA
D: TRBD2

CDR3: CASSQVGQVDTEAFF
DNA: TGTGCCAGCTCACAAGTAGGACAGGTGGACACTGAAGCTTTCTTT
J: TRBJ1-1
V: TRBV18
size: NA
D: TRBD1

CDR3: CSAQFSGGAYEQYF
DNA: TGCAGTGCTCAATTTAGCGGGGGGGCCTACGAGCAGTACTTC
J: TRBJ2-7
V: TRBV20-1
size: many
D: TRBD2

CDR3: CASRPNGGTGEPTDTQYF
DNA: TGTGCCAGCAGACCGAACGGCGGGACAGGGGAGCCCACAGATACGCAGTATTTT
J: TRBJ2-3
V: TRBV14
size: NA
D: TRBD1

CDR3: CASSQADRAWEQFF
DNA: TGCGCCAGCAGCCAAGCGGACAGGGCTTGGGAGCAGTTCTTC
J: TRBJ2-1
V: TRBV4-3
size: NA
D: TRBD1

CDR3: CASSPNSGAEVEQYF
DNA: TGTGCCAGCTCACCAAATAGCGGGGCAGAAGTGGAGCAGTACTTC
J: TRBJ2-7
V: TRBV18
size: NA
D: TRBD2

CDR3: CASSQDAAGGSSTGELFF
DNA: TGTGCCAGCAGCCAAGATGCGGCAGGGGGCTCGAGCACCGGGGAGCTGTTTTTT
J: TRBJ2-2
V: TRBV3-1
size: NA
D: TRBD1

CDR3: CASSSGTNGYNEQFF
DNA: TGTGCCAGCAGCTCCGGAACGAACGGATACAATGAGCAGTTCTTC
J: TRBJ2-1
V: TRBV5-4
size: few
D: NA